These 8 T cell receptor beta chains were all obtained from the same sample, sequenced in a study of T cell repertoires in cytomegalovirus infection. TCRdb reanalysed the reads using MiXCR and keeps one entry per CDR3 protein. The sample consists of 640,000 or so distinct CDR3 sequences, roughly 36% of them appearing once. Their target antigens are unknown. The source material was cultured PBMCs, sampled from culture after CMV antigen stimulation. These receptors were taken from a human donor in good health (CMV status not recorded). Some clones in this sample may be carry-over from other donors' samples.

This clonotype was seen once. This chain links TRBV6-8 with TRBJ2-7; D may correspond to TRBD1 or TRBD2 (5 bases each). CDR3 length: 15 amino acids. V dropped 7 bases and J dropped 3 bases, with 19 bases sitting between them. CDR1 and CDR2 (germline): MNHGY, SAAAGT. In DNA form, the CDR3 reads TGTGCCAGCACCAGCGCCCGGGGCTGGGTCTACGAGCAGTACTTC. As protein: CASTSARGWVYEQYF.

The chain recombines TRBV23-1 with TRBJ2-7; weak D call: TRBD2 (5 bases). TRBV23-1 is noted as an ORF with a role that remains uncertain. V lost 8 bases and J lost 5, with 13 bases in between. This CDR3 contains 12 residues. The CDR3 reads CASSGVLDEQYF. Here the CDR3 DNA reads TGCGCCAGCTCCGGGGTCCTTGACGAGCAGTACTTC.

This clonotype was observed a handful of times. The chain uses TRBV7-9 and TRBJ1-2; D is unclear. The CDR3 extends over 12 amino acids. The V and J ends lost 2 bases and 8 bases respectively, with 9 bases between them. Looked up from germline, CDR1 is SEHNR and CDR2 is FQNEAQ (reference sequence). CDR3 sequence reads: CASSLPVKGYTF. The CDR3 DNA reads as TGTGCCAGCAGCTTACCCGTTAAGGGCTACACCTTC. Full variable domain (missing parts from reference TRBV7-9 and TRBJ1-2): DTGVSQNPRHKITKRGQNVTFRCDPISEHNRLYWYRQTLGQGPEFLTYFQNEAQLEKSRLLSDRFSAERPKGSFSTLEIQRTEQGDSAMYLCASSLPVKGYTFGSGTRLTVV.

V and J are TRBV6-5 and TRBJ2-5; D is unresolved. The CDR3 is 14 amino acids. Germline CDR1 and CDR2: MNHEY and SVGAGI. The ends were cut back, 11 bases at V and 4 bases at J, with 20 bases in the middle. The CDR3 reads CAPSLPYHPETQYF. The CDR3 region has the DNA TGTGCCCCGTCATTACCCTACCACCCAGAGACCCAGTACTTC.

This clonotype was counted at least ten times. The junction departs from the called germline gene at one end, perhaps through a read error. The chain links TRBV4-1 to TRBJ1-5; 7 bases fit TRBD1. Per the germline V gene, CDR1 is MGHRA and CDR2 is YSYEKL. There are 14 residues in the CDR3. The CDR3 spells CASSQGGSNQPQHF. The DNA for the CDR3 is TGTGCCAGCAGTCAGGGGGGGAGCAATCAGCCCCAGCATTTT.

This clonotype showed up just a few times. The V gene is TRBV11-1, the J gene TRBJ2-1; 11 nucleotides match TRBD2. Trimming took 6 bases from V and 2 from J; bases not matched to a gene: 6. CDR1 is SGHAT, CDR2 FQDESV, per germline (reference sequence). CDR3 length: 16 amino acids. CDR3 nucleotide sequence: TGTGCCAGCAGTCAATCTAGCGGGAGGCCCTACAATGAGCAGTTCTTC. This sequence encodes CASSQSSGRPYNEQFF. Together with reference TRBV11-1 and TRBJ2-1, the CDR3 gives the full variable domain: EAEVAQSPRYKITEKSQAVAFWCDPISGHATLYWYRQILGQGPELLVQFQDESVVDDSQLPKDRFSAERLKGVDSTLKIQPAELGDSAMYLCASSQSSGRPYNEQFFGPGTRLTVL.

The chain is built from TRBV10-3 and TRBJ1-4, with TRBD1 identical over 7 bases. The CDR3 is 13 residues long. Looked up from germline, CDR1 is ENHRY and CDR2 is SYGVKD. J gave up 4 bases and V 8 bases, and 4 bases lay outside the gene matches. In DNA, the CDR3 is TGTGCCATCTCGGACAGGTATAATGAAAAACTGTTTTTT. Its protein product is CAISDRYNEKLFF.

This clonotype turned up a few times. This sequence joins TRBV12-3 or TRBV12-4 and TRBJ1-2; D not resolved. The germline V and J ends were trimmed by 3 bases and 3 bases, with 5 bases remaining between them. The CDR3 has 12 amino acids. In nucleotides, the CDR3 is TGTGCCAGCAGTTTGTGGGACTATGGCTACACCTTC. It specifies CASSLWDYGYTF.